This TCR beta chain comes out of a study of T cell repertoires in cytomegalovirus infection. Overall study: Signatures in public TCR beta sequences pointed to both CMV infection and matching HLA type.

TCRdb fed the reads into MiXCR, producing one record per CDR3 protein. Found here are around 530,000 distinct CDR3 sequences, 16% of them singletons; the top ten hold under 30%. This CDR3 contains 18 residues. Germline V gene sequence: CDR1 SGHAT, CDR2 FQNNGV. V lost 0 bases to trimming and J lost 0 bases, with 17 bases between them. Notes on this clonotype: Its target is not known.

Points from the study as a whole: HLA-C-restricted CMV clonotypes gave the most frequent clonotype in two of eight donors. Carriers of CMV plus the relevant HLA were identified by cumulative public TCR beta family frequency.

This clonotype originated in a human donor in good health (CMV status not recorded). Some clones in this sample may be carry-over from other donors' samples. The chain combines TRBV11-2 with TRBJ1-2; D not resolved. The specimen sequenced was CD8+ T cells from PBMCs. CDR3: CASSLDRTGLSANYGYTF. The CDR3 nucleotides are TGTGCCAGCAGCTTAGATAGGACGGGTTTATCAGCTAACTATGGCTACACCTTC.